One and the same sample provided the 24 T cell receptor beta chains below, sequenced in a study of cytomegalovirus exposure and HLA in healthy donors. With 60 Vbeta and 13 Jbeta primers, the PCR was carried out. The data were produced by immunoSEQ multiplex PCR, yet TCRdb's version contains in-frame clones alone and is incomplete. Seen here are over 150,000 clones, roughly 78% observed once, and the top ten hold roughly 1.9%. The sequencing input was PBMCs. The receptors come from a man aged 35 to 55 in good health and CMV-seronegative.

In its sample, this clone was seen a few times. The chain couples TRBV7-9 to TRBJ2-1, with a weak D call TRBD2 (6 bases). The CDR3 is 15 amino acids. CDR1 is SEHNR and CDR2 is FQNEAQ in the germline V gene (reference sequence). The V end lost 5 bases, the J end lost 4 bases, and 15 bases lay between the germline ends. DNA of the CDR3: TGTGCCAGCAGCATGGGACTCGGAGTGTACAATGAGCAGTTCTTC. It specifies CASSMGLGVYNEQFF.

V gene TRBV5-1 combines with J gene TRBJ1-5; 11 nucleotides agree with TRBD1. After removal of 4 bases from V and 4 bases from J, the junction contained 4 bases not matched to a gene. Per germline, CDR1 SGHRS and CDR2 YFSETQ. CDR3 length: 15 residues. CDR3 nucleotides: TGCGCCAGCAGCCGAGGGGACAGGGGGAATCAGCCCCAGCATTTT. Protein product: CASSRGDRGNQPQHF.

This chain connects TRBV29-1 to TRBJ1-2, with 7 bases identical to TRBD1. Trimming cost V 6 bases and J 3 bases; bases outside gene matches: 7. The CDR3 extends over 13 amino acids. Germline CDR1 and CDR2: SQVTM and ANQGSEA. The CDR3: CSVAKGADYGYTF. CDR3 in DNA: TGCAGCGTCGCCAAGGGGGCGGACTATGGCTACACCTTC.

The chain joins TRBV6-5 to TRBJ1-1; 9 bases fit TRBD1. Germline CDR1 and CDR2: MNHEY and SVGAGI. CDR3 length equals 15 residues. With 5 bases clipped from V and 9 bases from J, the junction kept 13 bases outside the gene matches. CDR3 nucleotide sequence: TGTGCCAGCAGTCTACCGGGACAGGGATGGGGAAAAGCTTTCTTT. Its protein is CASSLPGQGWGKAFF.

The rearrangement joins TRBV28 to TRBJ2-7, with TRBD2 matching 8 bases. Per germline, CDR1 MDHEN and CDR2 SYDVKM. The ends lost 1 base at V and 0 bases at J; junction bases unmatched: 5. The CDR3 covers 16 residues. CDR3 sequence reads: CASSLFAGGISYEQYF. The CDR3 DNA sequence: TGTGCCAGCAGTTTATTCGCGGGAGGCATCTCCTACGAGCAGTACTTC. Complete variable domain (other parts from reference TRBV28 and TRBJ2-7): DVKVTQSSRYLVKRTGEKVFLECVQDMDHENMFWYRQDPGLGLRLIYFSYDVKMKEKGDIPEGYSVSREKKERFSLILESASTNQTSMYLCASSLFAGGISYEQYFGPGTRLTVT.

The chain recombines TRBV4-1 with TRBJ2-7, with 14 bases aligning to TRBD2. The CDR3 is 15 amino acids. Germline CDR1 is MGHRA and CDR2 is YSYEKL. Trimming removed 4 bases from V and 4 bases from J; junction bases left unmatched: 3. The CDR3 loop is CASSLGTSGSYEQYF. CDR3 DNA: TGCGCCAGCAGCCTTGGGACTAGCGGGAGTTACGAGCAGTACTTC.

This chain uses TRBV28 with TRBJ1-4; D might be TRBD1 (5 bases). V lost 1 base, J lost 8 bases, and 14 bases lay in between. Per the germline V gene, CDR1 is MDHEN and CDR2 is SYDVKM. The CDR3 has 15 amino acids. CDR3 nucleotide sequence: TGTGCCAGCAGTTTATTGGCCGGGGGTGAGGAAAAACTGTTTTTT. It specifies CASSLLAGGEEKLFF.

The chain recombines TRBV5-1 with TRBJ1-1; the D is unclear. The V and J ends lost 2 bases and 0 bases respectively, with 17 bases between them. Germline CDR1 and CDR2: SGHRS and YFSETQ. The CDR3 consists of 17 residues. The CDR3 DNA reads as TGCGCCAGCAGCTTAGGAGGGCTGGAAGGCCTGAACACTGAAGCTTTCTTT. It encodes CASSLGGLEGLNTEAFF.

This clone has just a few counts. This rearrangement joins TRBV5-4 to TRBJ2-7; no firm D call. Trimming removed 0 bases from V and 5 bases from J, with 9 bases in between. The length of the CDR3 is 13 residues. Germline V gene data show CDR1 as SGHNT and CDR2 as YYREEE (reference sequence). In DNA, the CDR3 is TGTGCCAGCAGCTTGGGTCTCAGGAACGAGCAGTACTTC. Translating gives CASSLGLRNEQYF.

This clone has a single count. This chain uses TRBV28 with TRBJ2-2, with a weak D call TRBD2 (5 bases). Germline values: CDR1 MDHEN, CDR2 SYDVKM. The CDR3 runs 14 residues. The germline V and J ends were trimmed by 4 bases and 5 bases, with 11 bases remaining between them. Written as DNA, the CDR3 is TGTGCCAGCAGTTCCGGCGGCGGGACCGGGGAGCTGTTTTTT. Protein sequence: CASSSGGGTGELFF. Complete variable domain (other parts from reference TRBV28 and TRBJ2-2): DVKVTQSSRYLVKRTGEKVFLECVQDMDHENMFWYRQDPGLGLRLIYFSYDVKMKEKGDIPEGYSVSREKKERFSLILESASTNQTSMYLCASSSGGGTGELFFGEGSRLTVL.

J is TRBJ2-3 and V is TRBV6-1, with 14 bases that match TRBD2. The V and J ends lost 3 bases and 4 bases, in that order; junction bases with no gene match: 0. Germline V gene data show CDR1 as MNHNS and CDR2 as SASEGT. The CDR3 consists of 15 residues. In nucleotides, the CDR3 is TGTGCCAGCAGTGAGGGACTAGCGGGAGCAGATACGCAGTATTTT. This codes for CASSEGLAGADTQYF.

V is TRBV11-2 and J is TRBJ2-5; D is uncertain. Germline CDR1 is SGHAT and CDR2 is FQNNGV. Deletions cut 3 bases from V and 1 base from J, with 6 bases between. The CDR3 has 13 amino acids. The CDR3 region has the DNA TGTGCCAGCAGCTTTGGCCGCCAAGAGACCCAGTACTTC. Encoded protein: CASSFGRQETQYF.

This clone turned up a few times. This chain connects TRBV11-3 to TRBJ2-1, with D maybe TRBD2 (5 bases). Germline-derived CDR1 and CDR2 are SGHNT and YENEEA. V lost 5 bases and J lost 1, with 9 bases in between. CDR3 length: 14 residues. CDR3: CASSLAGSYNEQFF. CDR3 nucleotide sequence: TGTGCCAGCAGCCTAGCAGGATCCTACAATGAGCAGTTCTTC.

This clone has a handful of counts. The chain has TRBV5-1 and TRBJ1-1; D remains ambiguous. The CDR3 sequence is 12 residues long. Germline values: CDR1 SGHRS, CDR2 YFSETQ. The ends were cut back, 5 bases at V and 5 bases at J, with 10 bases in the middle. The CDR3 loop is CASSTGRTEAFF. In DNA form, the CDR3 reads TGCGCCAGCAGTACGGGGAGGACTGAAGCTTTCTTT.

V gene TRBV4-1 combines with J gene TRBJ1-1; D may be TRBD1 (5 bases). CDR3 length: 16 residues. V was clipped by 1 base and J by 1 base, with 13 bases between them. Germline assignment: CDR1 MGHRA and CDR2 YSYEKL. The CDR3 DNA sequence: TGCGCCAGCAGCCAAGGCCAGGGTGGTAGGAACACTGAAGCTTTCTTT. Amino acid sequence: CASSQGQGGRNTEAFF.

A few counts support this clone. The rearrangement links TRBV6-6 to TRBJ1-2; 9 bases are a match to TRBD1. The CDR3 is 14 amino acids. Germline CDR1 MNHNY, CDR2 SVGAGI (reference sequence). The junction had 2 bases not matched to a gene; V was cut back by 0 bases and J by 6 bases. In DNA form, the CDR3 reads TGTGCCAGCAGTTACTCCGGGACAGGGAATGGCTACACCTTC. Amino acid sequence: CASSYSGTGNGYTF.

The V gene is TRBV5-1, the J gene TRBJ1-6; TRBD1 matches at 7 bases. Germline values: CDR1 SGHRS, CDR2 YFSETQ. The CDR3 runs to 15 residues. Trimming took 4 bases from V and 8 from J; bases not matched to a gene: 9. The chain's CDR3 is CASSLQQGRHSPLHF. DNA for the CDR3: TGCGCCAGCAGCCTCCAACAGGGGAGACATTCACCCCTCCACTTT.

The gene calls are TRBV5-1 and TRBJ1-1; D not resolved. V gave up 0 bases and J gave up 0 bases, with 12 bases separating them. The CDR3 runs to 16 residues. From germline, CDR1 is SGHRS and CDR2 YFSETQ. CDR3 in amino acids: CASSLDGAGMNTEAFF. CDR3 coding DNA: TGCGCCAGCAGCTTGGACGGAGCGGGTATGAACACTGAAGCTTTCTTT. The full variable domain, with the rest looked up from reference TRBV5-1 and TRBJ1-1, is KAGVTQTPRYLIKTRGQQVTLSCSPISGHRSVSWYQQTPGQGLQFLFEYFSETQRNKGNFPGRFSGRQFSNSRSEMNVSTLELGDSALYLCASSLDGAGMNTEAFFGQGTRLTVV.

This chain links TRBV16 with TRBJ1-2; tentative D call: TRBD1 (5 bases). Trimming removed 3 bases from V and 3 bases from J, with 14 bases in between. The germline V gene has CDR1 KGHSY and CDR2 FQNENV. The CDR3 has 15 amino acids. The CDR3 is CASSQFIGGHYGYTF. DNA for the CDR3: TGTGCCAGCAGCCAGTTTATCGGGGGTCACTATGGCTACACCTTC.

This clone has only a few counts. The chain carries TRBV27 and TRBJ2-7; 11 nucleotides align to TRBD1. V lost 5 bases to trimming and J lost 5 bases; unmatched junction nucleotides: 5. The V gene's germline CDR1 is MNHEY and CDR2 SMNVEV (reference sequence). The CDR3 runs to 14 residues. This CDR3 reads CASSPWTGGDEQYF. In DNA form, the CDR3 reads TGTGCCAGCAGTCCTTGGACAGGGGGCGACGAGCAGTACTTC.

In its sample, this clone was seen a few times. The chain joins TRBV6-5 to TRBJ2-7, with 14 bases aligning to TRBD2. The germline V gene has CDR1 MNHEY and CDR2 SVGAGI. This CDR3 is built from 15 residues. V was clipped by 5 bases and J by 5 bases; unmatched bases: 5. The CDR3, as DNA: TGTGCCAGCAGTGCCCCGGGACTAGCGGGAGACGAGCAGTACTTC. As protein: CASSAPGLAGDEQYF.

The CDR3 spells CASRTSGGMYGYTF. The CDR3 bases are TGTGCCAGCAGAACCAGCGGAGGAATGTATGGCTACACCTTC. The chain recombines TRBV28 with TRBJ1-2; D is uncertain. The length of the CDR3 is 14 residues. Trimming took off 6 bases at V and 5 bases at J, with 16 bases between the two ends. Germline V gene sequence: CDR1 MDHEN, CDR2 SYDVKM.

To note about this clone: Mismatch with germline at one junction end may stem from a read error. The chain recombines TRBV7-9 with TRBJ1-1; a possible D gene is TRBD1 (6 bases). Looked up from germline, CDR1 is SEHNR and CDR2 is FQNEAQ (reference sequence). The CDR3 totals 15 residues. The CDR3 sequence: CASGELGASDTEASF. The CDR3 DNA reads as TGTGCCAGCGGGGAGTTGGGGGCTTCGGACACTGAAGCTTCCTTT.

V is TRBV6-6 and J is TRBJ1-5; no clear D gene. Trimming removed 6 bases at V and 0 bases at J, with 12 bases between. Germline values: CDR1 MNHNY, CDR2 SVGAGI (reference sequence). The CDR3 totals 15 residues. CDR3 protein: CASSYGLTSNQPQHF. The CDR3 DNA sequence: TGTGCCAGCAGCTACGGACTGACTAGCAATCAGCCCCAGCATTTT.